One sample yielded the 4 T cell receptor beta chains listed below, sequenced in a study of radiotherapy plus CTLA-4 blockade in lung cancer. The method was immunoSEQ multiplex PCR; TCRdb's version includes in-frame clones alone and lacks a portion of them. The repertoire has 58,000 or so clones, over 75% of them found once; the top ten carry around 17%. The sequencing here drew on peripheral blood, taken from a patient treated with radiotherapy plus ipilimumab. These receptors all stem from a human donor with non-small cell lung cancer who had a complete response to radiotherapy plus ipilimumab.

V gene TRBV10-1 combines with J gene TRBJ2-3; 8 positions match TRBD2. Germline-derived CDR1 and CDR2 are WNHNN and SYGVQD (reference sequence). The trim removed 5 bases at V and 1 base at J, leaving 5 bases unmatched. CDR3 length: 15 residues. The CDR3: CASSLSGGGTDTQYF. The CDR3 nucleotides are TGCGCCAGCAGTCTGTCGGGGGGGGGCACAGATACGCAGTATTTT.

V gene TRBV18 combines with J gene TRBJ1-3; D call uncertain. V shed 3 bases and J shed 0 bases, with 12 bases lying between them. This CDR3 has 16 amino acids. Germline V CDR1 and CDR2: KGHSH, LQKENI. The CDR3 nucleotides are TGTGCCAGCTCACCCATCACGGGGAACTCTGGAAACACCATATATTTT. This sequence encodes CASSPITGNSGNTIYF.

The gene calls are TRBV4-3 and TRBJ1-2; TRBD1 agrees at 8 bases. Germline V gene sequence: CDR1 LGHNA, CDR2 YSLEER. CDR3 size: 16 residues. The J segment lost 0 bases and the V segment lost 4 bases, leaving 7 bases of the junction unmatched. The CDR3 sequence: CASSLTDREANYGYTF. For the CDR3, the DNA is TGCGCCAGCAGCCTGACGGACAGGGAAGCTAACTATGGCTACACCTTC.

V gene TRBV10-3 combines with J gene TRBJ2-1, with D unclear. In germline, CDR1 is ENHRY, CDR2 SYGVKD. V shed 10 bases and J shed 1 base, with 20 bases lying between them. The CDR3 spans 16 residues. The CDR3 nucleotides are TGTGCCACCAATGAACCAAAGCCCCCTTCCTACAATGAGCAGTTCTTC. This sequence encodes CATNEPKPPSYNEQFF.